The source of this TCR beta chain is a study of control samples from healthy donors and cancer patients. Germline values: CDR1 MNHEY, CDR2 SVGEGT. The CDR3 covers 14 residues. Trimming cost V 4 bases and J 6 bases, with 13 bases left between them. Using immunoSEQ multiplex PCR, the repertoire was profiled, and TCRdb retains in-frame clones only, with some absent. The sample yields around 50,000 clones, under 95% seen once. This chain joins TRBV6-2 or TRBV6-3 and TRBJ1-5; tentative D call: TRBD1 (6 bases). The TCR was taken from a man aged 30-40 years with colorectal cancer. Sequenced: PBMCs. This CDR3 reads CASSSAGGGQPQHF. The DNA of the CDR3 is TGTGCCAGCAGTTCCGCAGGAGGGGGTCAGCCCCAGCATTTT.